This T cell receptor beta chain was identified during a study of control samples from healthy donors and cancer patients. Profiling relied on immunoSEQ multiplex PCR, and the TCRdb table lists in-frame clones only, not all of them. The sample lists tens of thousands of clones, around 80% occurring once. The CDR3 contains 15 residues. V lost 5 bases, J lost 4 bases, and 9 bases stayed unmatched. Germline V gene sequence: CDR1 MDHEN, CDR2 SYDVKM. The sample taken for sequencing was PBMCs. This clonotype was obtained from a man between 60 and 75 years old with head and neck cancer. The rearrangement links TRBV28 to TRBJ2-3, with TRBD1 matching over 7 bases. In DNA form, the CDR3 reads TGTGCCAGCAGTAACCTCCTCGGGACAGCAGATACGCAGTATTTT. It yields the protein CASSNLLGTADTQYF. Variable domain in full (rest from reference TRBV28 and TRBJ2-3): DVKVTQSSRYLVKRTGEKVFLECVQDMDHENMFWYRQDPGLGLRLIYFSYDVKMKEKGDIPEGYSVSREKKERFSLILESASTNQTSMYLCASSNLLGTADTQYFGPGTRLTVL.